This T cell receptor (beta chain) was observed in a study of T cells in Graves' hyperthyroidism and ophthalmopathy. This clonotype was observed a handful of times. Amplification yielded TCR beta CDR3 regions, with RNA transcripts as the source. The TCR CDR3 was amplified in a first-round RT-PCR using the HTBI primer set. TCRdb redid the calling of the multiplex PCR reads with MiXCR, one entry per CDR3 protein. The top ten hold roughly 3.5% of the sample, which has hundreds of thousands of distinct CDR3 sequences, more than 15% seen once. Uncontrolled infection, other autoimmune disease, pregnancy or lactation disqualified patients from enrolment. This TCR derives from a woman aged 40 to 50 with Graves' ophthalmopathy. Input material: blood.

CDR3 DNA: TGTGCCAGCAGCTTAGGACAGGGGGCTGAGCAGTTCTTC. Its translation is CASSLGQGAEQFF. The gene calls are TRBV7-6 and TRBJ2-1; 10 nucleotides line up with TRBD1. The V gene's germline CDR1 is SGHVS and CDR2 FNYEAQ. The CDR3 sequence is 13 residues long. Trimming took 1 base from V and 9 from J; bases not matched to a gene: 0.